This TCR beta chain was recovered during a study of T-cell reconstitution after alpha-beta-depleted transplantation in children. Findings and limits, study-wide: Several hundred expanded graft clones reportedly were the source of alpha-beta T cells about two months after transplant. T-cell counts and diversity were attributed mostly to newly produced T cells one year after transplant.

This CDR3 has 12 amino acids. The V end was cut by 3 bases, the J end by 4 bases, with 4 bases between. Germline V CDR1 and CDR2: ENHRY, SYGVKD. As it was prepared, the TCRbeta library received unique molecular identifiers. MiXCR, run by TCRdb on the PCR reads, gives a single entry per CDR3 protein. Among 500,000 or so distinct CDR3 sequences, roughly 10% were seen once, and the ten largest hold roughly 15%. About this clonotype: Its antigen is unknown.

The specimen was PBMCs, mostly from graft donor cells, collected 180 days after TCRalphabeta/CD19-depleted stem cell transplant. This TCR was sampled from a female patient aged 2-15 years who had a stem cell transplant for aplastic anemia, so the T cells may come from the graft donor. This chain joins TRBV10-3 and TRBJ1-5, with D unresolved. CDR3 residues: CAISERNQPQHF. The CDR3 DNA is TGTGCCATCAGTGAAAGAAATCAGCCCCAGCATTTT.